The T cell receptor beta chain described here comes from a study of T cell responses to AZD1222 COVID-19 vaccine. Trimming stripped 2 bases from V and 0 bases from J, with 8 bases between. Germline CDR1 reads MNHEY; CDR2 reads SMNVEV (reference sequence). This CDR3 has 15 residues. This table comes from immunoSEQ multiplex PCR, and its TCRdb copy is limited to in-frame clones, with some not included. This sample carries approximately 89,000 clones, around 84% of them seen once, and the ten largest clones take approximately 5.6%. The chain recombines TRBV27 with TRBJ2-1, with unresolved D. The sample consisted of peripheral blood, taken 28 days after the second AZD1222 dose. This receptor was obtained from an adult who received the AZD1222 COVID-19 vaccine. The CDR3 DNA sequence: TGTGCCAGCAGTTTAATCTTCGGCTCCTACAATGAGCAGTTCTTC. Translated, it gives CASSLIFGSYNEQFF.